These 2 T cell receptor beta chains share one sample of origin, sequenced in a study of blood T cell repertoires in COVID-19 (dated by TCRdb to the early 2020s). Receptor amplification or capture employed the immunoSEQ multiplex PCR assay. The source is immuneACCESS, and TCRdb retained only in-frame sequences with V and J called. Part of the clones is not carried over; for the studies checked, unresolved V genes explain less than half of this, and the remainder is unexplained. The table for this sample lists about 30,000 clones; more than 65% of them were counted only once. The ten largest clones represent around 3.2% of the sample. Specimen: peripheral blood. The receptors were sampled from a man aged 65 to 85 with COVID-19, enrolled during active disease.

The J gene is TRBJ2-3, the V gene TRBV7-3, with 8 bases aligning to TRBD2. The CDR3 runs 15 residues. CDR1 and CDR2 from the germline V gene are SGHTA and FQGTGA. The trim removed 2 bases at V and 0 bases at J, leaving 1 base unmatched. This CDR3 reads CASSLLAGSTDTQYF. The CDR3 bases are TGTGCCAGCAGCTTACTAGCGGGTAGCACAGATACGCAGTATTTT.

The J gene is TRBJ1-1, the V gene TRBV6-6, with 7 bases identical to TRBD1. The CDR3 is 15 amino acids. Germline assignment: CDR1 MNHNY and CDR2 SVGAGI (reference sequence). The J segment lost 2 bases and the V segment lost 5 bases, leaving 8 bases of the junction unmatched. CDR3 sequence: CASSEEGQPNTEAFF. The CDR3 bases are TGTGCCAGCAGTGAGGAGGGACAGCCAAACACTGAAGCTTTCTTT.